This T cell receptor beta chain comes out of a study of blood T cell repertoires in COVID-19. Study overall: From T cells, B-cell-depleted T cells, or PBMCs came the material, which was cDNA or gDNA.

Authors' data handling: Counts of nucleated cells, estimated from reference gene primer amplification, were obtained. Generated by immunoSEQ multiplex PCR, the TCRdb table keeps only in-frame clones and is missing some. The D gene and trimming were derived from the DNA, and the V and J assignments and clone size from that table. The table lists approximately 74,000 clones, approximately 89% of them singletons. This clone was observed once. CDR3 length: 14 residues. Unmatched junction bases numbered 0, after V lost 2 bases and J lost 5 bases. CDR1 is SGDLS, CDR2 YYNGEE, per germline. The gene calls are TRBV9 and TRBJ2-1; 11 bases align to TRBD2. The TCR comes from a woman aged 55 to 70 with active COVID-19. Sequences were obtained from peripheral blood. CDR3 amino acids: CASSVTSGDNEQFF. In DNA form, the CDR3 reads TGTGCCAGCAGCGTGACTAGCGGGGACAATGAGCAGTTCTTC.